This TCR beta chain came from a study of PD-L1 blockade in urothelial cancer. Study in general: Blood samples had a median of approximately 150,000 T cells.

CDR1 is MNHEY and CDR2 is SMNVEV in the germline V gene (reference sequence). CDR3 length: 15 amino acids. Trimming cost V 1 base and J 5 bases, with 15 bases left between them. Synthetically made TCR analog templates were put into each PCR as spikes. Generated by immunoSEQ multiplex PCR, the TCRdb table keeps only in-frame clones and is missing some. This sample has tens of thousands of clones, with around 90% found just once. The sequencing used PBMCs, collected around atezolizumab (anti-PD-L1) treatment. The source of this sequence is a man in his sixties or seventies with urothelial cancer. The genes are TRBV27 and TRBJ2-7, with D possibly TRBD2 on 5 matching bases. This chain's CDR3 is CASSLWAASNHEQYF. CDR3 coding DNA: TGTGCCAGCAGTTTATGGGCCGCTAGCAACCACGAGCAGTACTTC.